Below, 26 T cell receptor beta chains from the same sample are listed, as sequenced in a study of beta chain features in type 1 diabetes. TCRB transcripts that were expressed got sequenced, as all of the isolated RNA had been reverse transcribed. Generated by immunoSEQ multiplex PCR, the TCRdb table keeps only in-frame clones and is missing some. Seen here are hundreds of thousands of clones, around 13% observed once, and the top ten hold around 0.0099%. No antigens are known for them. Points from the study as a whole: Moderately but significantly shorter TCRB CDR3s were found in Type 1 diabetes patients in all four CD4+ subsets.

The sequenced sample consisted of naive CD4+ T cells from blood. These receptors originate from a woman younger than 30 with type 1 diabetes.

The chain carries TRBV4-1 and TRBJ2-3; the match to TRBD1 covers 8 bases. The CDR3 covers 15 residues. V lost 4 bases to trimming and J lost 1 base; unmatched junction nucleotides: 4. Germline CDR1 MGHRA, CDR2 YSYEKL. CDR3 nucleotides: TGCGCCAGCAGCCCCGGGACAGGACGCACAGATACGCAGTATTTT. This gives the protein CASSPGTGRTDTQYF.

The chain is built from TRBV5-4 and TRBJ1-1; perhaps TRBD1 as D (6 bases). V lost 3 bases and J lost 4, with 16 bases in between. Per germline, CDR1 SGHNT and CDR2 YYREEE (reference sequence). CDR3 size: 15 residues. The CDR3 coding sequence is TGTGCCAGCAGCTCGAAACAGGGCCCGAGCACTGAAGCTTTCTTT. Its translation: CASSSKQGPSTEAFF. The variable domain in full, with the rest retrieved from reference TRBV5-4 and TRBJ1-1, is ETGVTQSPTHLIKTRGQQVTLRCSSQSGHNTVSWYQQALGQGPQFIFQYYREEENGRGNFPPRFSGLQFPNYSSELNVNALELDDSALYLCASSSKQGPSTEAFFGQGTRLTVV.

This chain connects TRBV27 to TRBJ1-2; TRBD1 aligns across 9 bases. This CDR3 is built from 15 residues. The germline V gene has CDR1 MNHEY and CDR2 SMNVEV (reference sequence). V was clipped by 2 bases and J by 6 bases; unmatched bases: 7. CDR3 protein: CASSLGDRVGDGYTF. The CDR3 DNA follows: TGTGCCAGCAGTTTAGGGGACAGGGTCGGGGATGGCTACACCTTC.

This clone has only a few counts. V and J are TRBV4-3 and TRBJ2-1, with D unclear. Germline CDR1 reads LGHNA; CDR2 reads YSLEER. This CDR3 has 14 amino acids. Trimming took off 1 base at V and 5 bases at J, with 9 bases between the two ends. CDR3 nucleotide sequence: TGCGCCAGCAGCCAAGGGCCGAGGCACAATGAGCAGTTCTTC. Translated, it gives CASSQGPRHNEQFF.

This clone was recorded a few times. The chain links TRBV7-2 to TRBJ2-3, with TRBD2 matching over 7 bases. Germline values: CDR1 SGHTA, CDR2 FQGNSA. The CDR3 is made up of 15 amino acids. Trimming at V came to 6 bases and at J to 2 bases, leaving 8 bases not matched to a gene. The CDR3 here is CASSAGRGTTDTQYF. The CDR3 DNA reads as TGTGCCAGCAGTGCCGGGCGGGGGACCACAGATACGCAGTATTTT.

The sample holds a few counts of this clone. The CDR3 loop is CASTRDSLAKNIQYF. Here the CDR3 DNA reads TGTGCCAGTACCCGGGACAGCCTAGCCAAAAACATTCAGTACTTC. This chain links TRBV19 with TRBJ2-4; 7 bases fit TRBD1. In germline, CDR1 is LNHDA, CDR2 SQIVND (reference sequence). The ends lost 7 bases at V and 0 bases at J; junction bases unmatched: 6. The CDR3 has 15 residues.

This clone was counted between two and nine times. The chain carries TRBV5-1 and TRBJ2-7; 7 positions match TRBD2. CDR3 length: 14 amino acids. CDR1 and CDR2 (germline): SGHRS, YFSETQ. After removal of 2 bases from V and 2 bases from J, the junction contained 4 bases not matched to a gene. CDR3 loop: CASSLAGFAYEQYF. In DNA, the CDR3 is TGCGCCAGCAGCTTAGCGGGGTTCGCCTACGAGCAGTACTTC.

This clone was observed a handful of times. This chain uses TRBV7-7 with TRBJ2-5; no definite D call. V was cut by 1 base and J by 2 bases, with 8 bases left in between. This CDR3 has 14 amino acids. From germline, CDR1 is SSHAT and CDR2 FNYEAQ (reference sequence). The CDR3 loop is CASSLGVLQETQYF. Here the CDR3 DNA reads TGTGCCAGCAGCTTAGGAGTACTTCAAGAGACCCAGTACTTC.

This clone occurred a few times. The chain joins TRBV25-1 to TRBJ2-1; D is perhaps TRBD2 (6 bases). The CDR3 is 13 residues long. Germline V gene sequence: CDR1 MGHDK, CDR2 SYGVNS. V dropped 8 bases and J dropped 2 bases, with 10 bases sitting between them. The chain's CDR3 is CASSGGTYNEQFF. CDR3 sequence (DNA): TGTGCCAGCTCCGGGGGTACCTACAATGAGCAGTTCTTC.

The chain carries TRBV7-8 and TRBJ1-2, with 8 bases identical to TRBD1. The CDR3 is 13 residues long. V lost 8 bases and J lost 1; bases outside the gene matches: 3. Germline assignment: CDR1 SGHVS and CDR2 FQNEAQ. The DNA of the CDR3 is TGTGCCAGCGGCGACAGGGGTAACTATGGCTACACCTTC. Translation: CASGDRGNYGYTF.

The chain has TRBV5-4 and TRBJ1-1; 7 bases agree with TRBD1. CDR1 and CDR2 from the germline V gene are SGHNT and YYREEE (reference sequence). The junction had 6 bases not matched to a gene; V was cut back by 4 bases and J by 0 bases. This CDR3 contains 15 residues. CDR3 sequence (DNA): TGTGCCAGCAGCCTGGGACAGTCATTGAACACTGAAGCTTTCTTT. This encodes CASSLGQSLNTEAFF. Full variable domain (outside the CDR3, taken from reference TRBV5-4 and TRBJ1-1): ETGVTQSPTHLIKTRGQQVTLRCSSQSGHNTVSWYQQALGQGPQFIFQYYREEENGRGNFPPRFSGLQFPNYSSELNVNALELDDSALYLCASSLGQSLNTEAFFGQGTRLTVV.

The chain uses TRBV6-4 and TRBJ1-1; 9 bases fit TRBD1. V lost 6 bases, J lost 4 bases, and 6 bases stayed unmatched. This CDR3 has 14 residues. Germline loops: CDR1 MRHNA, CDR2 SNTAGT. The CDR3 coding sequence is TGTGCCAGCAGAAGGACAGGGGAGGGCACTGAAGCTTTCTTT. Its translation is CASRRTGEGTEAFF.

This clone was found a few times. This chain joins TRBV25-1 and TRBJ2-5; 10 positions agree with TRBD2. Losses at the gene ends were 2 bases for V and 3 bases for J; bases not matched to a gene: 9. Germline lookup yields CDR1 MGHDK and CDR2 SYGVNS. The CDR3 totals 17 residues. The CDR3 DNA follows: TGTGCCAGCAGTGAAGAGGAGCTAGCGGGAGTTGAAGAGACCCAGTACTTC. Amino acid sequence: CASSEEELAGVEETQYF.

The chain carries TRBV5-4 and TRBJ2-7, with D perhaps TRBD2 (6 bases). Germline V CDR1 and CDR2: SGHNT, YYREEE (reference sequence). Trimming stripped 1 base from V and 4 bases from J, with 18 bases between. The CDR3 is 16 amino acids. The DNA for the CDR3 is TGTGCCAGCAGCTTGTATTTCCAGGGCGGGGTGTACGAGCAGTACTTC. Translated: CASSLYFQGGVYEQYF.

J is TRBJ1-3 and V is TRBV25-1; D is ambiguous. Trimming took 8 bases from V and 2 from J, leaving 10 bases between them. The CDR3 sequence is 13 residues long. Germline CDR1 is MGHDK and CDR2 is SYGVNS. In DNA, the CDR3 is TGTGCCAGCCGGCCGGGGACTGGAAACACCATATATTTT. It yields the protein CASRPGTGNTIYF.

V gene TRBV25-1 combines with J gene TRBJ1-5; 8 bases align to TRBD1. The CDR3 has 16 amino acids. J was trimmed by 4 bases and V by 4 bases; bases with no gene match: 9. Germline V gene sequence: CDR1 MGHDK, CDR2 SYGVNS. CDR3 bases: TGTGCCAGCAGTGCAAGCCCGGGACAGGTTAATCAGCCCCAGCATTTT. Encoded protein: CASSASPGQVNQPQHF.

The rearrangement uses TRBV11-2 and TRBJ2-3; D is perhaps TRBD1 (6 bases). From germline, CDR1 is SGHAT and CDR2 FQNNGV. This CDR3 region has 14 residues. Trimming took off 5 bases at V and 1 base at J, with 10 bases between the two ends. The CDR3 coding sequence is TGTGCCAGCAGCCAGTGGACAGGCACAGATACGCAGTATTTT. Its translation: CASSQWTGTDTQYF.

This clone was found a few times. V gene TRBV30 combines with J gene TRBJ2-7; D is unclear. Germline V gene sequence: CDR1 GTSNPN, CDR2 SVGIG (reference sequence). V was clipped by 2 bases and J by 1 base, with 6 bases between them. The CDR3 is made up of 12 amino acids. CDR3 sequence: CAWSSESYEQYF. The CDR3 DNA is TGTGCCTGGAGTTCCGAGTCCTACGAGCAGTACTTC.

This clone was picked up a small number of times. V is TRBV20-1 and J is TRBJ1-1; unclear D gene. CDR1 is DFQATT, CDR2 SNEGSKA, per germline (reference sequence). The CDR3 is 9 amino acids. Trimming shortened V by 3 bases and J by 9 bases, and 5 bases separated the two germline ends. This CDR3 reads CSASSKAFF. As DNA, the CDR3 is TGCAGTGCTAGTTCTAAAGCTTTCTTT.

This clone was seen a few times. This chain uses TRBV27 with TRBJ1-2; TRBD1 matches at 7 bases. Germline V gene lookup returns CDR1 MNHEY and CDR2 SMNVEV (reference sequence). V lost 5 bases, J lost 4 bases, and 4 bases stayed unmatched. This CDR3 contains 13 residues. CDR3 DNA: TGTGCCAGCAGTACAGGGGCCCGCTATGGCTACACCTTC. Residues: CASSTGARYGYTF.

The CDR3 spells CASSPNPGLKGYTF. CDR3 nucleotides: TGTGCCAGCAGCCCGAACCCTGGACTCAAAGGCTACACCTTC. The chain carries TRBV7-2 and TRBJ1-2; D call uncertain. The CDR3 is 14 residues long. CDR1 is SGHTA, CDR2 FQGNSA, per germline. The V gene lost 5 bases and the J gene lost 8 bases, with 18 bases spanning the gap.

There are a few counts of this clone. This sequence joins TRBV29-1 and TRBJ1-2; 7 positions match TRBD1. The germline V gene has CDR1 SQVTM and CDR2 ANQGSEA. V dropped 2 bases and J dropped 4; count of bases not matched to a gene: 7. This CDR3 has 14 residues. CDR3 residues: CSVESLDRVYGYTF. The CDR3 DNA follows: TGCAGCGTTGAATCCCTTGACAGGGTCTATGGCTACACCTTC.

The gene calls are TRBV6-1 and TRBJ2-5; 7 nucleotides agree with TRBD2. The CDR3 contains 15 residues. V shed 0 bases, J shed 5 bases, and the junction held 6 bases outside the gene matches. The germline V gene encodes CDR1 MNHNS and CDR2 SASEGT. The CDR3 coding sequence is TGTGCCAGCAGTGAAGCGCTCGCCGGGGGGGAGACCCAGTACTTC. Amino acids: CASSEALAGGETQYF.

The chain links TRBV5-1 to TRBJ1-1, with TRBD1 matching 11 bases. The V gene's germline CDR1 is SGHRS and CDR2 YFSETQ. The V gene end was trimmed by 7 bases and the J gene end by 5 bases; junction bases not matched to a gene: 7. The CDR3 spans 14 residues. The CDR3 nucleotides read TGCGCCAGCGCTAACTGGGACAGGGGGACTGAAGCTTTCTTT. Its translation: CASANWDRGTEAFF.

The CDR3 spells CASSSMDRPFDGYTF. The DNA of the CDR3 is TGTGCCAGCAGTAGTATGGACAGACCTTTCGATGGCTACACCTTC. The chain links TRBV25-1 to TRBJ1-2; maybe TRBD1 (6 bases). V was trimmed by 5 bases and J by 6 bases, leaving 19 bases between them. The CDR3 is 15 amino acids. Germline V gene data show CDR1 as MGHDK and CDR2 as SYGVNS.

The rearrangement joins TRBV5-1 to TRBJ1-6; TRBD1 aligns across 7 bases. The germline CDR1 and CDR2 sequences are SGHRS and YFSETQ. Trimming took 0 bases from V and 7 from J; bases not matched to a gene: 1. This CDR3 spans 14 amino acids. The CDR3 DNA reads TGCGCCAGCAGCTTGGAGACAGGGAATTCACCCCTCCACTTT. Its protein product is CASSLETGNSPLHF.